This entry concerns a single TCR beta chain. TCRdb keeps only in-frame clones here, not all; method: immunoSEQ multiplex PCR. In the table there are around 86,000 clones, just under 85% of which are singletons. The sample comes from a study of PD-L1 blockade in urothelial cancer. Study information: Male patients with bladder-origin urothelial cancer numbered about 85% of the 29. The number of prior chemotherapy regimens per patient was 0 to 3. There were a median of about 150,000 T cells in blood samples.

Germline CDR1 and CDR2: SGDLS and YYNGEE. CDR3 size: 14 residues. V was trimmed by 4 bases and J by 4 bases, leaving 12 bases between them. The time point: pretreatment peripheral blood. Patient disease was locally advanced or metastatic urothelial carcinoma. The sequencing here drew on PBMCs, taken around atezolizumab (anti-PD-L1) treatment. J is TRBJ1-3 and V is TRBV9, with D tentatively TRBD1 (6 bases). This clonotype was sampled from a man aged 35-49 years with urothelial cancer. CDR3 bases: TGTGCCAGCAGCCTACAGGGTTTCGGAAACACCATATATTTT. This sequence encodes CASSLQGFGNTIYF.